This T cell receptor beta chain was obtained from a study of T cells of healthy individuals. MiXCR, applied by TCRdb to the 5' RACE reads, yields one record per CDR3 protein. The sample has 90,000 to 100,000 distinct CDR3 sequences, 17% seen once. The CDR3 loop spans 13 amino acids. V gave up 0 bases and J gave up 7 bases, with 12 bases separating them. Per germline, CDR1 SQVTM and CDR2 ANQGSEA. This clonotype was counted only a few times. The chain has TRBV29-1 and TRBJ1-2; weak D call: TRBD1 (5 bases). The TCR was taken from a human donor in good health. CDR3 bases: TGCAGCGTTGAAGATCGTCGGGGGGTTGGCTACACCTTC. It encodes CSVEDRRGVGYTF. The entire variable domain, with the rest obtained from reference TRBV29-1 and TRBJ1-2, is as follows: SAVISQKPSRDICQRGTSLTIQCQVDSQVTMMFWYRQQPGQSLTLIATANQGSEATYESGFVIDKFPISRPNLTFSTLTVSNMSPEDSSIYLCSVEDRRGVGYTFGSGTRLTVV.